Listed below are T cell receptor beta chains from one sample, sequenced in a study of blood T cells in healthy people across ages. TCRdb processed the 5' RACE reads anew with MiXCR; each CDR3 protein has one entry. This sample has around 600,000 distinct CDR3 sequences, with 40% to 55% found just once. Sequenced input: blood. These receptors originate from a man older than 75 in good health. CDR3s leave out the opening cysteine and the closing phenylalanine or tryptophan. Fields, in order: V gene, D gene, clone size, CDR3 protein. D genes are given only for firm matches. Where a row states a size, it is once, few, many or the class of an expanded clone; other rows omit it.

TRBV6-5	TRBD1	NA	ASSRTGTGDPPLH
TRBV7-2	TRBD1	NA	ASSRDSYDSPLH
TRBV28	TRBD2	few	ASSFFGRSTDTQY
TRBV7-2	NA	once	ASSLGGDGELF
TRBV7-2	NA	NA	ASSRGEVAYGYT
TRBV12-3/TRBV12-4	TRBD1	NA	ASSFGTGIPPETQY
TRBV5-1	NA	once	ASSLPRTEQETQY
TRBV5-1	TRBD1	NA	ASSLTPGQPYEQY
TRBV7-2	TRBD1	NA	ASSLAGTGSGELF
TRBV6-2/TRBV6-3	TRBD1	NA	ASSPTGAGQRTQY
TRBV6-2/TRBV6-3	NA	few	ASRDVGRLTDTQY
TRBV7-2	TRBD1	many	ASRGQGALMNTEAF
TRBV6-5	NA	many	ASSGNGGANVLT
TRBV7-9	NA	NA	AGSPAGGNQPQH
TRBV6-6	NA	many	ASSYRVEETQY
TRBV2	NA	NA	ASSGSRDAEAF
TRBV7-9	NA	NA	ASSPGTVTAYGYT
TRBV6-2/TRBV6-3	NA	NA	ASRDTNYGYT
TRBV29-1	TRBD2	NA	SVEGGSLGIDYEQY
TRBV14	TRBD1	NA	ASSQLFDREQETQY
TRBV7-2	TRBD2	NA	ASSLGGLAEQY
TRBV29-1	NA	few	SVEGRDSPYEQY
TRBV20-1	NA	NA	SARGRYIRGDEQF
TRBV7-2	NA	NA	ASSPYGPTAYNEQF
TRBV6-1	TRBD2	NA	ASSGTLAGKIYEQY
TRBV4-1	NA	NA	ASALGGTAAQDTQY
TRBV3-1	TRBD2	NA	ASSLSGNNYEQY
TRBV10-3	NA	NA	AISDARGAIQGTQY
TRBV6-2/TRBV6-3	NA	few	ASRRLEGPYEQY
TRBV16	NA	NA	ASSQSAELGEQY
TRBV5-1	NA	few	ASSSDIYNEQF
TRBV9	NA	NA	ASSPQPGGPGELF
TRBV20-1	NA	few	SARPPSYSEQF
TRBV7-3	TRBD2	few	ASSLNAGGAFNEQF
TRBV12-3/TRBV12-4	NA	few	ASSFGGMNTEAF
TRBV27	NA	few	ASKKGTGEQY
TRBV28	TRBD1	NA	ASSSHSGGVGMQY
TRBV29-1	TRBD1	few	SVTPGTGESQQY
TRBV20-1	NA	few	SARFAGDNYGYT
TRBV20-1	TRBD2	NA	SARDPRLAGGPDTQY
TRBV4-2	NA	many	ASSQDSSGTYGYT
TRBV7-7	NA	NA	ASSLGGHGLVSYNEQF
TRBV20-1	TRBD2	NA	SANSGRTSEQY
TRBV7-3	NA	NA	ASSFVGEETQY
TRBV2	NA	NA	ASRGHLGNQPQH
TRBV6-2/TRBV6-3	TRBD1	NA	ASSTGQGPRVEQY
TRBV7-2	TRBD1	few	ASSYRDRSLGYT
TRBV6-2/TRBV6-3	NA	NA	ASSLRQRYEAF
TRBV28	TRBD1	once	ASRLGGQGLETQY
TRBV5-1	NA	NA	ASSSGMGVNEQF
TRBV20-1	NA	NA	SADGQSYNEQY
TRBV20-1	TRBD2	few	SARDWAGVTPRSYNEQF
TRBV3-1	TRBD1	few	ASSQDLGTGGYNEQF
TRBV29-1	NA	few	SVWAGLSTEAF
TRBV12-3/TRBV12-4	TRBD1	NA	ASSTDRRYSPLH
TRBV15	NA	few	ATSRPDQPQH
TRBV2	NA	few	ASAERLGDTQY
TRBV7-4	TRBD1	NA	TSSFEGGLRKKWGPRNQPQH